Sequencing of this T cell receptor beta chain was carried out in a study of cytomegalovirus exposure and HLA in healthy donors. Comments on this clone: Its specificity is unknown.

PCR was performed using 60 Vbeta and 13 Jbeta primers. The repertoire was sequenced with immunoSEQ multiplex PCR; TCRdb's copy has only in-frame clones and lacks some. In the table there are 120,000 to 150,000 clones, about 80% of which are singletons. Whole-study results and caveats: The study put some 160 TCR beta chains on its list as cytomegalovirus-associated.

Germline V gene sequence: CDR1 KGHSH, CDR2 LQKENI. V was trimmed by 3 bases and J by 6 bases, leaving 12 bases between them. The CDR3 extends over 13 amino acids. The source of this sequence is a man aged 18 to 29 in good health and CMV-seronegative. Sample: PBMCs. V gene TRBV18 combines with J gene TRBJ2-7; perhaps TRBD2 as D (7 bases). The CDR3 region has the DNA TGTGCCAGCTCACCGAACAGGGAGGGCGAGCAGTACTTC. Amino acid sequence: CASSPNREGEQYF.